This T cell receptor beta chain is drawn from a study of shared T cell receptors in the human thymus. Some clones are missing from TCRdb's copy, which holds only in-frame ones; the method was immunoSEQ multiplex PCR. The sample holds fewer than 700,000 clones; 88% are singletons and the top ten take around 0.0099%. This same sample was also part of a study on human thymus T cells. In that study: Infants served as donors; they were healthy and Finnish and were having corrective surgery for congenital heart defects. It was from resections taken during corrective heart surgery that the thymus tissue came. Blood and thymic repertoires both appeared biased in V and J gene usage.

The clonotype comes from a boy under two years old with a congenital heart defect. Sequencing was carried out using thymocytes.

This CDR3 is CASSRDREGTDTQYF. Written as DNA, the CDR3 is TGTGCCAGCAGCCGAGACAGGGAAGGCACAGATACGCAGTATTTT. This chain joins TRBV14 and TRBJ2-3, with TRBD1 identical over 7 bases. The CDR3 is 15 amino acids. V trimming: 4 bases; J trimming: 1 base; junction bases outside the gene matches: 5. Germline V lookup: CDR1 SGHDN, CDR2 FVKESK.